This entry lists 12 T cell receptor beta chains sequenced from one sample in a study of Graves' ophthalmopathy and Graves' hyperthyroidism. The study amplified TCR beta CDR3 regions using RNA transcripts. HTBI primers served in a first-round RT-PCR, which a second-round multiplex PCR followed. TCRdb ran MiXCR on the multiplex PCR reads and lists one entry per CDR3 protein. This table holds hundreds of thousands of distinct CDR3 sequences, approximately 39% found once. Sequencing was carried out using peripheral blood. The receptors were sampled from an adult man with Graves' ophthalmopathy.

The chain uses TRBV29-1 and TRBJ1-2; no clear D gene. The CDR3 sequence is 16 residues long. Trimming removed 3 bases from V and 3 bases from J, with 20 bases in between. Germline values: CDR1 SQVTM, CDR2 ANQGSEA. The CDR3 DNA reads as TGCAGCGTTGACAATTCGGTGGGAGGGAGGGACTATGGCTACACCTTC. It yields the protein CSVDNSVGGRDYGYTF.

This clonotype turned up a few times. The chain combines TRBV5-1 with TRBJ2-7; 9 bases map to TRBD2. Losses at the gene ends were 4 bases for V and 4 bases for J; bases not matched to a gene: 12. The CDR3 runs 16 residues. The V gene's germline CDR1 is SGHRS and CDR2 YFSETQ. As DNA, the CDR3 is TGCGCCAGCAGCCAGGTTGCTAGCGGGGCTCGTTACGAGCAGTACTTC. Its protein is CASSQVASGARYEQYF.

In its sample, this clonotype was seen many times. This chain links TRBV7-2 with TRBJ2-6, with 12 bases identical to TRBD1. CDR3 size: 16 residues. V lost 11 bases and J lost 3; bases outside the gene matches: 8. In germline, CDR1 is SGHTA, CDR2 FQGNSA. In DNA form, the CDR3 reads TGTGCCTCAAGCGGGACAGGGGGCGGTGGGGCCAACGTCCTGACTTTC. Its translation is CASSGTGGGGANVLTF.

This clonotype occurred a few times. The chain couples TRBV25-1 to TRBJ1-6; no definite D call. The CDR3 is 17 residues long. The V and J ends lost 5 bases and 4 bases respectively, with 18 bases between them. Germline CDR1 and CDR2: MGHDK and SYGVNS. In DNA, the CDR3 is TGTGCCAGCAGTTTGATTATGTTAGAAGCTTATAATTCACCCCTCCACTTT. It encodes CASSLIMLEAYNSPLHF.

CDR3 loop: CSAAGQGSGDQETQYF. In DNA, the CDR3 is TGCAGTGCCGCCGGACAGGGGAGCGGAGACCAAGAGACCCAGTACTTC. The chain combines TRBV20-1 with TRBJ2-5; the match to TRBD1 covers 9 bases. The germline CDR1 and CDR2 sequences are DFQATT and SNEGSKA (reference sequence). The CDR3 consists of 16 residues. Trimming at V came to 6 bases and at J to 0 bases, leaving 11 bases not matched to a gene.

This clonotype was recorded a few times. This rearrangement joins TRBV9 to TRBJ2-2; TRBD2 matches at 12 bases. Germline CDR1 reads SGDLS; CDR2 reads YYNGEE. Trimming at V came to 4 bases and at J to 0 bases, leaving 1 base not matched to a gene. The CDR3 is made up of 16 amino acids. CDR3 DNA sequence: TGTGCCAGCAGCTGGACTAGCGGGACGAACACCGGGGAGCTGTTTTTT. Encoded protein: CASSWTSGTNTGELFF.

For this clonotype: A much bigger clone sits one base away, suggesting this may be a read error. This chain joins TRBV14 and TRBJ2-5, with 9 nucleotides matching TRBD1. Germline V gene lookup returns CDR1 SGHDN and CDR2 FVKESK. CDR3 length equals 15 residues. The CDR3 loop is CASSLGGDREEAQYF. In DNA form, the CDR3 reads TGCGCCAGCAGCTTGGGTGGGGACAGGGAAGAGGCCCAGTACTTC. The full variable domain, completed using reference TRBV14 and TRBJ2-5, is EAGVTQFPSHSVIEKGQTVTLRCDPISGHDNLYWYRRVMGKEIKFLLHFVKESKQDESGMPNNRFLAERTGGTYSTLKVQPAELEDSGVYFCASSLGGDREEAQYFGPGTRLLVL.

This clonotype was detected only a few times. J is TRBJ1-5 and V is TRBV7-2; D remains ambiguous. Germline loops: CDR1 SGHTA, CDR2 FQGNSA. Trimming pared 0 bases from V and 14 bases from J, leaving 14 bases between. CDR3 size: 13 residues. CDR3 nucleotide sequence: TGTGCCAGCAGCTTAGCGGAGGGCAGCTACGAGCATTTT. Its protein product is CASSLAEGSYEHF.

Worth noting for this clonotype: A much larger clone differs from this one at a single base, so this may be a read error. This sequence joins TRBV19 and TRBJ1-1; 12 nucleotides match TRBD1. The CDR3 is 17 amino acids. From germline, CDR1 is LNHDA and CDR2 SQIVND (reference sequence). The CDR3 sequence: CASSTRDRGRVDTEASF. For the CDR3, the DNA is TGTGCCAGTAGTACCCGGGACAGGGGGCGAGTAGACACTGAAGCTTCCTTT.

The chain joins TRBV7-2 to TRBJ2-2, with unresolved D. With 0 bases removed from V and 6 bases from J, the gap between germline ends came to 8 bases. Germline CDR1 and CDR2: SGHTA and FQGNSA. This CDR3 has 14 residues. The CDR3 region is CASSLALLAGELFF. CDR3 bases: TGTGCCAGCAGCTTAGCGCTTCTAGCCGGGGAGCTGTTTTTT.

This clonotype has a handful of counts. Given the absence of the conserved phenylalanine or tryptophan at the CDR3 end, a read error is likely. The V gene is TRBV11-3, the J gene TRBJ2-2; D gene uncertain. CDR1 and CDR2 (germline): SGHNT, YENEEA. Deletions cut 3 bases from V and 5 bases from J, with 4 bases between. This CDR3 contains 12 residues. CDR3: CASSFLTGELFS. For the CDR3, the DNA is TGTGCCAGCAGCTTCCTTACCGGGGAGCTGTTTTCT.

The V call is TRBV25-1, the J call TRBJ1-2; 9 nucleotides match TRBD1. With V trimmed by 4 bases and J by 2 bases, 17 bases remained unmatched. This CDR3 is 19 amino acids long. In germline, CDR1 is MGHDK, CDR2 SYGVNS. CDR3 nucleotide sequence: TGTGCCAGCAGTGCTAGTCCCACCCCCGGGACAGGGCGAAACTATGGCTACACCTTC. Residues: CASSASPTPGTGRNYGYTF.